The 9 T cell receptor beta chains below were found in one sample sequenced in a study of control samples from healthy donors and cancer patients. Some clones are missing from TCRdb's copy, which holds only in-frame ones; the method was immunoSEQ multiplex PCR. The data hold 120,000 to 150,000 clones, with about 91% observed a single time. Sequenced material: blood. These receptors all stem from a man aged 25-40 years in good health.

The rearrangement links TRBV29-1 to TRBJ1-2, with D maybe TRBD1 (5 bases). The CDR3 has 15 amino acids. CDR1 and CDR2 (germline): SQVTM, ANQGSEA. Trimming left V 6 bases short and J 4 bases short, with 21 bases between. Here the CDR3 reads CSVEHYNQGGYGYTF. CDR3 coding DNA: TGCAGCGTCGAACATTATAACCAGGGAGGCTATGGCTACACCTTC.

V and J are TRBV18 and TRBJ1-4, with a tentative D call TRBD1 (6 bases). The CDR3 loop spans 15 amino acids. V lost 3 bases and J lost 7, with 15 bases in between. CDR1 KGHSH and CDR2 LQKENI come from the germline V gene. The CDR3 spells CASSPPGGLGEKLFF. The CDR3 nucleotides read TGTGCCAGCTCACCCCCCGGGGGGCTTGGTGAAAAACTGTTTTTT.

J is TRBJ1-5 and V is TRBV5-5; TRBD1 aligns across 9 bases. The CDR3 is 16 residues long. Germline CDR1 SGHKS, CDR2 YYEKEE (reference sequence). V was pared by 4 bases and J by 4 bases, with 9 bases of the junction left unmatched. This chain's CDR3 is CASSQGTGNANQPQHF. DNA for the CDR3: TGTGCCAGCAGCCAAGGGACAGGGAATGCGAATCAGCCCCAGCATTTT.

The DNA for the CDR3 is TGTGCCAGCAGCGTCGGTCAGGGAAATTCACCCCTCCACTTT. Amino acids: CASSVGQGNSPLHF. The V call is TRBV9, the J call TRBJ1-6; D is perhaps TRBD1 (5 bases). This CDR3 has 14 amino acids. Trimming removed 2 bases at V and 7 bases at J, with 10 bases between. Per germline, CDR1 SGDLS and CDR2 YYNGEE.

As to this clone: Other DNA sequences of this sample code for an identical CDR3. The chain is built from TRBV20-1 and TRBJ1-2; no clear D gene. This CDR3 has 11 amino acids. Trimming took off 3 bases at V and 4 bases at J, with 6 bases between the two ends. Germline V CDR1 and CDR2: DFQATT, SNEGSKA (reference sequence). CDR3 nucleotides: TGCAGTGCTAGTCCCGGCTATGGCTACACCTTC. Its protein is CSASPGYGYTF.

This chain connects TRBV27 to TRBJ2-1, with TRBD2 identical over 10 bases. The germline V gene encodes CDR1 MNHEY and CDR2 SMNVEV (reference sequence). V lost 6 bases to trimming and J lost 8 bases; unmatched junction nucleotides: 10. This CDR3 region has 15 residues. DNA of the CDR3: TGTGCCAGCAGATACCAAGCGGGGGGGCCCCATGAGCAGTTCTTC. It yields the protein CASRYQAGGPHEQFF.

Comments on this clone: An end of the junction differs from the germline gene, which may be a read error. The chain couples TRBV7-3 to TRBJ2-1; 12 nucleotides match TRBD2. The length of the CDR3 is 18 residues. Per germline, CDR1 SGHTA and CDR2 FQGTGA. CDR3 protein: CASSITSGGPSSYNEQFF. CDR3 in DNA: TGTGCCAGCAGCATAACTAGCGGGGGGCCGAGCTCCTACAATGAGCAGTTCTTC.

This chain uses TRBV4-1 with TRBJ1-2; maybe TRBD1 (5 bases). The V gene lost 3 bases and the J gene lost 2 bases, with 7 bases spanning the gap. The CDR3 runs to 13 residues. Per germline, CDR1 MGHRA and CDR2 YSYEKL. This CDR3 is CASSHGGNYGYTF. The CDR3 DNA is TGCGCCAGCAGCCACGGGGGGAACTATGGCTACACCTTC.

The gene calls are TRBV27 and TRBJ2-3; D is uncertain. CDR1 MNHEY and CDR2 SMNVEV come from the germline V gene (reference sequence). This CDR3 region has 13 residues. Trimming cost V 4 bases and J 3 bases, with 8 bases left between them. DNA of the CDR3: TGTGCCAGCAGTTATTCCCCTACAGATACGCAGTATTTT. Its translation: CASSYSPTDTQYF.